This TCR beta chain was recorded in a study of control samples from healthy donors and cancer patients. The CDR3 covers 22 residues. With 0 bases removed from V and 4 bases from J, the gap between germline ends came to 36 bases. Germline CDR1 reads GTSNPN; CDR2 reads SVGIG (reference sequence). TCRdb keeps only in-frame clones here, not all; method: immunoSEQ multiplex PCR. Of 130,000 or so clones in the sample, roughly 92% are singletons; the top ten hold 4.5% to 7%. This clone was recorded a few times. This chain connects TRBV30 to TRBJ1-2, with a weak D call TRBD1 (5 bases). What was sequenced was blood. The receptor was isolated from a man younger than 35 in good health. In DNA, the CDR3 is TGTGCCTGGAGTGTACAAGGAAGAGACAGCAAGGGCCGTCACTTAACAAGCTATGGCTACACCTTC. This codes for CAWSVQGRDSKGRHLTSYGYTF.